The clone carrying this T cell receptor beta chain was observed many times. Each CDR3 protein gets one entry after TCRdb re-called the 5' RACE reads with MiXCR. The sample holds more than 55,000 distinct CDR3 sequences, around 24% seen once. The CDR3 contains 14 residues. Germline CDR1 is SGDLS and CDR2 is YYNGEE. With 0 bases clipped from V and 5 bases from J, the junction kept 2 bases outside the gene matches. The sample is drawn from a study of neurological immune-mediated disorders. Time point given: technical triplicate 2. Sequenced sample: PBMCs. This TCR derives from a man aged 55 to 69 with HTLV-1-associated myelopathy (HAM/TSP). V gene TRBV9 combines with J gene TRBJ2-1; 7 nucleotides align to TRBD1. The CDR3 DNA reads TGTGCCAGCAGCGTAGGAACAGGGGACAATGAGCAGTTCTTC. The encoded protein is CASSVGTGDNEQFF.